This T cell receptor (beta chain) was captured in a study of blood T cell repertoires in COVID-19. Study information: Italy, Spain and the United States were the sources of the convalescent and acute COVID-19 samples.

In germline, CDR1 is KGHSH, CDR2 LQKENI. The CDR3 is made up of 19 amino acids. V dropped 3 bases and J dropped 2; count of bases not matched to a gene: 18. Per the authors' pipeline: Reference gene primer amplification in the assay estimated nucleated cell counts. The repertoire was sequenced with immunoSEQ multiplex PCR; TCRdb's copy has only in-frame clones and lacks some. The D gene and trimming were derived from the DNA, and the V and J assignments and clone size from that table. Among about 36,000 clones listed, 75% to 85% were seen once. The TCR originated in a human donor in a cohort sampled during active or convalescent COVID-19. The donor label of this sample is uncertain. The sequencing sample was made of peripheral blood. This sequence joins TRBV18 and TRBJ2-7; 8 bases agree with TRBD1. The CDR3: CASSPSSPLGQGRAYEQYF. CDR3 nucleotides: TGTGCCAGCTCACCCTCAAGTCCTCTCGGACAGGGCCGGGCCTACGAGCAGTACTTC. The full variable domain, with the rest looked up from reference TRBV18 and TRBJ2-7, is NAGVMQNPRHLVRRRGQEARLRCSPMKGHSHVYWYRQLPEEGLKFMVYLQKENIIDESGMPKERFSAEFPKEGPSILRIQQVVRGDSAAYFCASSPSSPLGQGRAYEQYFGPGTRLTVT.